This TCR beta chain was sequenced for a study of blood T cell repertoires in COVID-19. Study summary: COVID-19 samples from acute and convalescent phases originated in the United States, Italy and Spain. In each case, the material was cDNA or gDNA derived from T cells, B-cell-depleted T cells, or PBMCs.

The V gene end was trimmed by 4 bases and the J gene end by 7 bases; junction bases not matched to a gene: 8. Germline V gene lookup returns CDR1 SGHTA and CDR2 FQGNSA. The CDR3 consists of 15 residues. Under the authors' procedure: Reference gene primers were amplified, and this amplification served to estimate nucleated cell counts. Only in-frame clones appear in the TCRdb table, and some are missing; sequencing was by immunoSEQ multiplex PCR. For V, J and clone size, that table is used; D and trimming come from the DNA. The repertoire includes 250,000 to 350,000 clones, around 90% of them detected once, and about 2% sits in the top ten.

The rearrangement joins TRBV7-2 to TRBJ2-1, with 9 nucleotides matching TRBD2. This clonotype was obtained from a woman aged 45-65 years who had recovered from COVID-19. The sample was peripheral blood. CDR3 sequence (DNA): TGTGCCAGCAGCTGGCCGCGGGGGGGCCGGAATGAGCAGTTCTTC. Protein product: CASSWPRGGRNEQFF.